The 15 T cell receptor beta chains listed next were all sequenced from one sample in a study of tissue T cells after allogeneic stem cell transplantation. The method was immunoSEQ multiplex PCR; TCRdb's version includes in-frame clones alone and lacks a portion of them. This table holds around 1,300 clones, roughly 46% found once. Time point in this sample: mouse harvest day 14 after allogeneic transplant. Each mouse received 10^7 T-cell-depleted marrow cells plus 10^6 splenic CD5+ T cells by tail vein. Sequencing input: gut tissue. The receptors originated from a female BALB/c mouse given C57BL/6 T cells with graft-versus-host disease after an allogeneic hematopoietic cell transplant.

Relative to its sample, this clone is large. Mouse gene names apply. The CDR3 is cut off 1 residue early in the read; its end comes from the germline J gene. The V call is TRBV16, the J call TRBJ2-7; perhaps TRBD1 as D (5 bases). V lost 5 bases, J lost 4 bases, and 6 bases lay in between. The CDR3 covers 11 residues. The germline gives CDR1 SGHSA, CDR2 FRNQAP. The CDR3 region is CASSQGYEQYF. The CDR3 DNA, read in part, is TGTGCAAGCAGCCAGGGTTATGAACAGTAC.

This clone is deemed large. Mouse gene names and germline throughout. The read terminates 1 residue before the CDR3 end, so the remaining end is supplied by the germline J gene. The chain uses TRBV26 and TRBJ2-7; 11 bases map to TRBD1. This CDR3 comprises 15 residues. V trimming: 4 bases; J trimming: 6 bases; junction bases outside the gene matches: 8. CDR1 KGHPV and CDR2 FQNQEV come from the germline V gene (reference sequence). The sequenced CDR3 bases are TGTGCCAGCAGTCGGGACAGGGGGAGGGGGGTTGAACAGTAC. Translated, it gives CASSRDRGRGVEQY. The entire CDR3 protein reads CASSRDRGRGVEQYF. The complete variable domain, with remaining parts taken from reference TRBV26 and TRBJ2-7, reads NSKVIQTPRYLVKGQGQKAKMRCIPEKGHPVVFWYQQNKNNEFKFLINFQNQEVLQQIDMTEKRFSAECPSNSPCSLEIQSSEAGDSALYLCASSRDRGRGVEQYFGPGTRLTVL.

A remark on this clone: Mouse gene names apply. From the germline J gene comes the end of the CDR3, since the read stops 1 residue before it. This chain connects TRBV23 to TRBJ2-5; no DNA check was done on the table's D call, TRBD1. CDR1 and CDR2 (germline): KGHTA, FQNQQP. This CDR3 is built from 15 residues. CDR3 DNA (partial): TGCTCCAGCAGTCAAAGGGACAGGGGGCGAGACACCCAGTAC. Translating gives CSSSQRDRGRDTQY. The complete CDR3 sequence is CSSSQRDRGRDTQYF.

A single count supports this clone. The gene names here belong to mouse. The CDR3 is cut off 1 residue early in the read; its end comes from the germline J gene. This chain uses TRBV26 with TRBJ1-3; a weak D match, TRBD1 (5 bases). CDR1 is KGHPV and CDR2 is FQNQEV in the germline V gene (reference sequence). This CDR3 comprises 14 residues. Trimming stripped 5 bases from V and 0 bases from J, with 8 bases between. The sequenced CDR3 bases are TGTGCCAGCAGTATACAGGTTTCTGGAAATACGCTCTAT. The encoded protein is CASSIQVSGNTLY. In full, the CDR3 is CASSIQVSGNTLYF.

Concerning this clone itself: Germline and genes here are mouse. CDR3 DNA (partial): TGTGCCAGCTCGGACAGATCTGGAAATACGCTCTAT. Translating it yields CASSDRSGNTLY. The whole CDR3 region reads CASSDRSGNTLYF. The V and J genes are TRBV12-1 and TRBJ1-3; maybe TRBD1 (6 bases). The CDR3 end is not reached by the read, which stops 1 residue before it; the germline J gene fills it in. The CDR3 has 13 amino acids. The germline CDR1 and CDR2 sequences are SGHSN and HYEKVE. V shed 4 bases and J shed 1 base, with 7 bases lying between them.

This clone is termed large (0.1 to 1%). Gene names denote mouse genes. With the read ending 1 residue before the CDR3 end, the germline J gene is used to fill in that end. The chain carries TRBV13-3 and TRBJ2-7; TRBD1 is a possible D gene (5 bases). The V end lost 3 bases, the J end lost 6 bases, and 7 bases lay between the germline ends. The CDR3 has 11 residues. Per the germline V gene, CDR1 is NNHDY and CDR2 is SYVADS. CDR3: CASSGRAEQYF. The CDR3 DNA, read in part, is TGTGCCAGCAGTGGCAGGGCTGAACAGTAC.

This clone appeared a few times. Genes and germline are mouse. The CDR3 end lies 1 residue beyond the end of the read and is filled in from the germline J gene. The rearrangement joins TRBV31 to TRBJ1-1; D is uncertain. Trimming cost V 1 base and J 6 bases, with 6 bases left between them. Germline V lookup: CDR1 GKSSPN, CDR2 SITVG. The CDR3 runs 11 residues. The sequenced CDR3 bases are TGTGCCTGGAGTCAACAGTCAGAAGTCTTC. The encoded protein is CAWSQQSEVF. The CDR3, in full, reads CAWSQQSEVFF.

This clone has only a few counts. Here the gene names and germline are mouse. Coverage ceases 1 residue before the CDR3 finishes, and the germline J gene fills in the end. V gene TRBV13-1 combines with J gene TRBJ2-2, with 8 bases matching TRBD1. The ends lost 2 bases at V and 4 bases at J; junction bases unmatched: 7. CDR1 NSHNY and CDR2 SYGAGN come from the germline V gene. The CDR3 covers 16 residues. The CDR3 here is CASSEAQGAFTGQLYF. The DNA read from the CDR3 is TGTGCCAGCAGTGAAGCTCAGGGGGCTTTCACCGGGCAGCTCTAC.

Concerning this clone itself: Here the gene names and germline are mouse. The observed sequence ends 1 residue before the CDR3 terminus, with the missing tail filled in from the germline J gene. The gene calls are TRBV5 and TRBJ1-1; 7 bases agree with TRBD1. In germline, CDR1 is LGHNA, CDR2 YNLKQL (reference sequence). CDR3 length equals 15 residues. With 4 bases clipped from V and 0 bases from J, the junction kept 5 bases outside the gene matches. Incomplete CDR3 DNA: TGTGCCAGCAGCCGCCCCGGGACAGCAAACACAGAAGTCTTC. Its protein product is CASSRPGTANTEVF. In full, the CDR3 is CASSRPGTANTEVFF.

In the case of this clone: Each gene name is a mouse one. The CDR3 is cut off 1 residue early in the read; its end comes from the germline J gene. The chain recombines TRBV13-3 with TRBJ2-7; 8 bases agree with TRBD2. With 2 bases clipped from V and 0 bases from J, the junction kept 4 bases outside the gene matches. The CDR3 covers 15 residues. From germline, CDR1 is NNHDY and CDR2 SYVADS. CDR3 loop: CASSERGGRSYEQYF. The CDR3 DNA, read in part, is TGTGCCAGCAGTGAGAGGGGGGGGCGCTCCTATGAACAGTAC.

This clone appeared a few times. Gene names and germline refer to mouse. The read gets to within 1 residue of the CDR3 end, and the germline J gene fills in the rest. The gene calls are TRBV31 and TRBJ2-1; 9 nucleotides line up with TRBD1. After removal of 7 bases from V and 4 bases from J, the junction contained 5 bases not matched to a gene. Germline loops: CDR1 GKSSPN, CDR2 SITVG. The CDR3 runs 13 residues. The covered CDR3 bases are TGTGCCTTTCGGGACAGGGCGTATGCTGAGCAGTTC. It yields the protein CAFRDRAYAEQF. The whole CDR3 protein is CAFRDRAYAEQFF. The variable domain in full, with the rest retrieved from reference TRBV31 and TRBJ2-1, is AQTIHQWPVAEIKAVGSPLSLGCTIKGKSSPNLYWYWQATGGTLQQLFYSITVGQVESVVQLNLSASRPKDDQFILSTEKLLLSHSGFYLCAFRDRAYAEQFFGPGTRLTVL.

As to this clone: Mouse gene names and germline throughout. The DNA ends 1 residue before the CDR3 does, and the rest of the CDR3 is filled in from the germline J gene. This sequence joins TRBV13-2 and TRBJ2-5; 8 nucleotides line up with TRBD1. CDR3 length: 13 residues. The germline gives CDR1 NNHNN, CDR2 SYGAGS (reference sequence). V shed 2 bases and J 6 bases; nucleotides not matched to a gene: 2. The CDR3 sequence: CASGDRGRDTQYF. The CDR3 bases that were read are TGTGCCAGCGGTGACAGGGGGCGGGACACCCAGTAC.

By share, this clone counts as large. Germline and genes here are mouse. The read terminates 1 residue ahead of where the CDR3 ends, so the germline J gene completes it. The V gene is TRBV13-2, the J gene TRBJ1-4; possible D gene TRBD1, 6 bases. Trimming removed 3 bases from V and 3 bases from J, with 9 bases in between. Germline V gene sequence: CDR1 NNHNN, CDR2 SYGAGS (reference sequence). The length of the CDR3 is 14 residues. CDR3 DNA, as far as it was read: TGTGCCAGCGGTGGCAGGGGCGCCAACGAAAGATTATTT. This encodes CASGGRGANERLF. The whole CDR3 sequence reads CASGGRGANERLFF.

A word on this clone: Genes here carry mouse names. Coverage ceases 1 residue before the CDR3 finishes, and the germline J gene fills in the end. This chain joins TRBV12-1 and TRBJ1-4; 7 positions agree with TRBD1. Germline CDR1 reads SGHSN; CDR2 reads HYEKVE. This CDR3 is 15 amino acids long. The ends lost 0 bases at V and 0 bases at J; junction bases unmatched: 0. The DNA read from the CDR3 is TGTGCCAGCTCTCTCGGGACAGTTTCCAACGAAAGATTATTT. Its protein is CASSLGTVSNERLF. In full, the CDR3 is CASSLGTVSNERLFF.

Points on this clone: The gene names here belong to mouse. The CDR3 spells CASSQQGANTEVFF. Partial CDR3 DNA: TGTGCCAGCAGCCAACAGGGGGCGAACACAGAAGTCTTC. The chain is built from TRBV5 and TRBJ1-1, with 8 bases matching TRBD1. The read comes to an end 1 residue before the CDR3 does, leaving the germline J gene to fill in the end. Germline CDR1 LGHNA, CDR2 YNLKQL (reference sequence). The CDR3 runs to 14 residues. V lost 2 bases, J lost 1 base, and 0 bases stayed unmatched.